The next 30 T cell receptor beta chains were all read from a single sample in a study of blood T cells in healthy people across ages. A second PCR, run for roughly 6 to 11 cycles, used a sample-barcoded 5' primer plus a J-beta primer mix. TCRdb re-called the 5' RACE reads through MiXCR, storing one row per CDR3 protein. The sample lists fewer than 900,000 distinct CDR3 sequences, roughly 45% occurring once. Source material: blood. These receptors were collected from a woman in her fifties or sixties in good health.

This clonotype turned up a few times. The genes are TRBV20-1 and TRBJ2-3; D gene unclear. The CDR3 totals 12 residues. Trimming cost V 5 bases and J 6 bases, with 12 bases left between them. CDR1 is DFQATT, CDR2 SNEGSKA, per germline (reference sequence). CDR3 in amino acids: CSAAKYGDTQYF. The DNA for the CDR3 is TGCAGTGCTGCCAAGTACGGGGATACGCAGTATTTT.

J is TRBJ2-1 and V is TRBV7-2; the D gene is possibly TRBD2 (7 bases). The DNA end is more similar to TRBJ2-7, so the J call may be wrong. This CDR3 comprises 14 residues. CDR1 and CDR2 (germline): SGHTA, FQGNSA. CDR3 sequence (DNA): TGTGCCAGCAGCTTGCAACAGGGAGGGCGCGAGCAGTACTTC. Its protein is CASSLQQGGREQYF.

The chain recombines TRBV30 with TRBJ1-2; 9 positions match TRBD1. CDR1 and CDR2 (germline): GTSNPN, SVGIG (reference sequence). V lost 6 bases to trimming and J lost 5 bases; unmatched junction nucleotides: 16. The CDR3 consists of 16 residues. This chain's CDR3 is CACSSPEGQGWYGYTF. The CDR3 DNA follows: TGTGCCTGCTCGAGCCCCGAGGGACAGGGCTGGTATGGCTACACCTTC.

This clonotype was counted between two and nine times. The chain couples TRBV5-1 to TRBJ2-1; D not resolved. Per germline, CDR1 SGHRS and CDR2 YFSETQ. V was shortened by 0 bases and J by 3 bases, with 13 bases between the two germline ends. This CDR3 has 16 amino acids. CDR3 sequence: CASSLEARGNYNEQFF. The CDR3 DNA is TGCGCCAGCAGCTTGGAGGCTAGAGGAAACTACAATGAGCAGTTCTTC.

This clonotype was seen a few times. The CDR3: CSAGDSFNTEAFF. DNA for the CDR3: TGCAGTGCGGGAGACAGTTTTAACACTGAAGCTTTCTTT. V is TRBV20-1 and J is TRBJ1-1; tentative D call: TRBD1 (5 bases). CDR1 and CDR2 from the germline V gene are DFQATT and SNEGSKA (reference sequence). CDR3 length equals 13 residues. Trimming cost V 6 bases and J 2 bases, with 13 bases left between them.

The table lists this clonotype with a few counts. This chain uses TRBV5-5 with TRBJ1-5, with D uncertain. The ends were cut back, 0 bases at V and 1 base at J, with 11 bases in the middle. In germline, CDR1 is SGHKS, CDR2 YYEKEE (reference sequence). The CDR3 has 16 residues. This CDR3 reads CASSLVVGNSNQPQHF. In DNA form, the CDR3 reads TGTGCCAGCAGCTTGGTTGTGGGTAACAGCAATCAGCCCCAGCATTTT.

This clonotype has more than one count but fewer than ten. V is TRBV7-3 and J is TRBJ1-2, with a possible D match to TRBD1 (5 bases). This CDR3 contains 14 residues. The V end lost 0 bases, the J end lost 4 bases, and 9 bases lay between the germline ends. Germline V gene sequence: CDR1 SGHTA, CDR2 FQGTGA. The CDR3 DNA is TGTGCCAGCAGCTTAACGGGGGACCTCTATGGCTACACCTTC. As protein: CASSLTGDLYGYTF.

The genes are TRBV7-9 and TRBJ2-5; 7 bases align to TRBD1. Losses at the gene ends were 1 base for V and 4 bases for J; bases not matched to a gene: 15. Germline V CDR1 and CDR2: SEHNR, FQNEAQ (reference sequence). This CDR3 has 18 residues. The CDR3 sequence is CASSLEVIRDSLRETQYF. CDR3 DNA sequence: TGTGCCAGCAGCTTAGAGGTGATTCGGGACAGTCTTCGAGAGACCCAGTACTTC.

The V and J genes are TRBV7-2 and TRBJ2-7, with TRBD2 matching over 11 bases. J was trimmed by 3 bases and V by 4 bases; bases with no gene match: 2. This CDR3 is 14 amino acids long. Germline V gene sequence: CDR1 SGHTA, CDR2 FQGNSA. Written as DNA, the CDR3 is TGTGCCAGCAGCTCTGGACTAGCGGGCTACGAGCAGTACTTC. As protein: CASSSGLAGYEQYF.

This clonotype appeared many times. This chain links TRBV18 with TRBJ2-7, with 7 bases identical to TRBD1. The germline V gene encodes CDR1 KGHSH and CDR2 LQKENI. With 2 bases clipped from V and 3 bases from J, the junction kept 1 base outside the gene matches. The CDR3 is 13 residues long. CDR3 residues: CASSPRQGYEQYF. Here the CDR3 DNA reads TGTGCCAGCTCACCAAGACAGGGCTACGAGCAGTACTTC.

This clonotype was picked up one time. This chain joins TRBV5-5 and TRBJ2-7, with 10 bases lining up with TRBD1. Losses at the gene ends were 3 bases for V and 4 bases for J; bases not matched to a gene: 10. This CDR3 has 16 residues. Per germline, CDR1 SGHKS and CDR2 YYEKEE (reference sequence). In DNA, the CDR3 is TGTGCCAGCAGCTCTCACTTTGGGGACAGGGGATACGAGCAGTACTTC. Its translation: CASSSHFGDRGYEQYF.

This chain links TRBV28 with TRBJ2-1; D is undetermined. The CDR3 runs 15 residues. Germline loops: CDR1 MDHEN, CDR2 SYDVKM. V lost 3 bases and J lost 3, with 12 bases in between. CDR3 DNA: TGTGCCAGCAGTTTGCCGACTGGATTCTACAATGAGCAGTTCTTC. Protein sequence: CASSLPTGFYNEQFF. The variable domain in full, with the rest retrieved from reference TRBV28 and TRBJ2-1, is DVKVTQSSRYLVKRTGEKVFLECVQDMDHENMFWYRQDPGLGLRLIYFSYDVKMKEKGDIPEGYSVSREKKERFSLILESASTNQTSMYLCASSLPTGFYNEQFFGPGTRLTVL.

This clonotype was found a few times. The chain has TRBV24-1 and TRBJ2-5, with D maybe TRBD2 (7 bases). CDR1 is KGHDR and CDR2 is SFDVKD in the germline V gene. V was clipped by 5 bases and J by 4 bases, with 10 bases between them. The CDR3 is 13 amino acids. CDR3 sequence reads: CATSARGGETQYF. DNA for the CDR3: TGTGCCACCAGTGCGAGGGGGGGAGAGACCCAGTACTTC.

V and J are TRBV20-1 and TRBJ2-4; D uncertain. Germline loops: CDR1 DFQATT, CDR2 SNEGSKA (reference sequence). The ends were cut back, 6 bases at V and 7 bases at J, with 16 bases in the middle. This CDR3 region has 13 residues. CDR3 residues: CSAAPQVGNIQYF. As DNA, the CDR3 is TGCAGTGCGGCCCCCCAAGTGGGGAACATTCAGTACTTC.

The CDR3 nucleotides are TGTGCCAGCAGCTTCAAGGGCGACGGGGAGACCCAGTACTTC. Its translation is CASSFKGDGETQYF. The chain has TRBV7-8 and TRBJ2-5; D gene uncertain. The CDR3 has 14 residues. Trimming left V 3 bases short and J 5 bases short, with 13 bases between. Germline assignment: CDR1 SGHVS and CDR2 FQNEAQ.

This chain joins TRBV4-3 and TRBJ2-5, with D possibly matching TRBD2 (5 bases). The germline V gene encodes CDR1 LGHNA and CDR2 YSLEER. This CDR3 has 15 residues. With 4 bases removed from V and 5 bases from J, the gap between germline ends came to 17 bases. Written as DNA, the CDR3 is TGCGCCAGCAGCCTGGGGAGTAGGGTAGAGGAGACCCAGTACTTC. Amino acids: CASSLGSRVEETQYF.

The table lists this clonotype with a few counts. The rearrangement uses TRBV29-1 and TRBJ1-4; 7 bases agree with TRBD1. In germline, CDR1 is SQVTM, CDR2 ANQGSEA. This CDR3 has 12 residues. Trimming cost V 5 bases and J 7 bases; bases outside gene matches: 4. The CDR3 is CSVRQGGEKLFF. The CDR3 DNA sequence: TGCAGCGTTCGACAGGGAGGTGAAAAACTGTTTTTT.

This clonotype was seen more than once but under ten times. The chain is built from TRBV19 and TRBJ2-1; maybe TRBD2 (6 bases). V lost 5 bases and J lost 3, with 11 bases in between. Germline V gives CDR1 LNHDA, CDR2 SQIVND (reference sequence). The length of the CDR3 is 14 residues. The CDR3 protein is CASSGLTNYNEQFF. DNA of the CDR3: TGTGCCAGTAGTGGACTAACCAACTACAATGAGCAGTTCTTC.

The CDR3 DNA sequence: TGTGCCAGTAGTTTTGGGCGTGGAGGTAATGAAAAACTGTTTTTT. It is translated as CASSFGRGGNEKLFF. V usage is TRBV19 and J usage is TRBJ1-4, with unresolved D. Germline V gene sequence: CDR1 LNHDA, CDR2 SQIVND (reference sequence). The CDR3 has 15 amino acids. V lost 5 bases to trimming and J lost 4 bases, with 14 bases between them.

This clonotype was counted between two and nine times. The chain joins TRBV10-3 to TRBJ2-3; 9 bases agree with TRBD2. Per the germline V gene, CDR1 is ENHRY and CDR2 is SYGVKD. CDR3 length equals 14 residues. After removal of 6 bases from V and 3 bases from J, the junction contained 4 bases not matched to a gene. The CDR3 loop is CAIRGGGATDTQYF. CDR3 coding DNA: TGTGCCATCAGAGGCGGGGGGGCAACAGATACGCAGTATTTT.

The chain has TRBV30 and TRBJ2-5; D perhaps matches TRBD2 (7 bases). With 2 bases removed from V and 4 bases from J, the gap between germline ends came to 11 bases. Per germline, CDR1 GTSNPN and CDR2 SVGIG (reference sequence). This CDR3 region has 13 residues. The CDR3: CAWSKGGPETQYF. The CDR3 DNA follows: TGTGCCTGGAGTAAGGGGGGGCCAGAGACCCAGTACTTC.

The chain links TRBV2 to TRBJ2-1; D gene uncertain. Trimming left V 6 bases short and J 9 bases short, with 12 bases between. Per germline, CDR1 SNHLY and CDR2 FYNNEI. The CDR3 loop spans 12 amino acids. This chain's CDR3 is CASRDSIGEQFF. The CDR3 coding sequence is TGTGCCAGCAGAGACTCCATCGGTGAGCAGTTCTTC.

This chain links TRBV6-5 with TRBJ2-7; either TRBD1 or TRBD2 may supply D (6 bases each). Between the trimmed V and J ends, which lost 6 bases and 7 bases, there was a span of 25 bases. CDR1 and CDR2 (germline): MNHEY, SVGAGI. The CDR3 extends over 16 amino acids. CDR3 in DNA: TGTGCCAGCAGCCCGTCCCGGGGGCGATCCTACAATGAGCAGTACTTC. Its protein product is CASSPSRGRSYNEQYF.

The V call is TRBV28, the J call TRBJ2-5, with TRBD1 identical over 8 bases. The CDR3 has 17 amino acids. Germline V gives CDR1 MDHEN, CDR2 SYDVKM. V lost 4 bases and J lost 4; bases outside the gene matches: 14. CDR3 bases: TGTGCCAGCAGTTCGGGGCAGGGGGCGAGACCCACAGAGACCCAGTACTTC. Its translation is CASSSGQGARPTETQYF.

CDR3 DNA sequence: TGCAGTGCTAAAATTGGGGTTAACTATGGCTACACCTTC. Its translation: CSAKIGVNYGYTF. The chain combines TRBV20-1 with TRBJ1-2; D call uncertain. CDR1 is DFQATT, CDR2 SNEGSKA, per germline (reference sequence). The V end was cut by 4 bases, the J end by 1 base, with 10 bases between. The CDR3 has 13 residues.

The J gene is TRBJ2-5, the V gene TRBV28; D possibly matches TRBD1 or TRBD2 (5 bases each). Germline CDR1 and CDR2: MDHEN and SYDVKM. V lost 5 bases, J lost 5 bases, and 15 bases lay in between. This CDR3 region has 14 residues. CDR3 bases: TGTGCCAGCAGTAGATCAGGGCGCGGGGAGACCCAGTACTTC. It encodes CASSRSGRGETQYF. The whole variable domain, remainder taken from reference TRBV28 and TRBJ2-5, is DVKVTQSSRYLVKRTGEKVFLECVQDMDHENMFWYRQDPGLGLRLIYFSYDVKMKEKGDIPEGYSVSREKKERFSLILESASTNQTSMYLCASSRSGRGETQYFGPGTRLLVL.

This clonotype was detected ten times or more. The CDR3 loop is CASRPDRGSSIYEQYF. For the CDR3, the DNA is TGTGCCAGCAGACCAGACAGGGGAAGTAGTATCTACGAGCAGTACTTC. The chain couples TRBV12-3 or TRBV12-4 to TRBJ2-7; 8 bases fit TRBD1. Trimming cost V 6 bases and J 3 bases; bases outside gene matches: 13. This CDR3 region has 16 residues.

In this sample, this clonotype turned up a few times. V usage is TRBV16 and J usage is TRBJ2-7, with D unresolved. The CDR3 totals 13 residues. Germline V lookup: CDR1 KGHSY, CDR2 FQNENV. V lost 0 bases and J lost 5, with 8 bases in between. The CDR3 bases are TGTGCCAGCAGCCAATCGCTAATCAACGAGCAGTACTTC. Its protein product is CASSQSLINEQYF.

This clonotype has just a few counts. V usage is TRBV5-1 and J usage is TRBJ2-1, with TRBD1 as a possible D gene (6 bases). With 4 bases removed from V and 4 bases from J, the gap between germline ends came to 21 bases. The CDR3 consists of 17 residues. Germline assignment: CDR1 SGHRS and CDR2 YFSETQ. CDR3 amino acids: CASSPSIYSDRYNEQFF. CDR3 nucleotide sequence: TGCGCCAGCAGCCCAAGTATATATTCGGACAGATACAATGAGCAGTTCTTC.

This clonotype was counted only a few times. This chain connects TRBV20-1 to TRBJ2-7; 7 positions agree with TRBD1. The germline CDR1 and CDR2 sequences are DFQATT and SNEGSKA (reference sequence). Unmatched junction bases numbered 8, after V lost 4 bases and J lost 2 bases. The CDR3 covers 14 residues. The CDR3 nucleotides are TGCAGTGCTATTCGGGACAGCGCACCCTACGAGCAGTACTTC. Encoded protein: CSAIRDSAPYEQYF.